Listed below are T cell receptor beta chains from one sample, sequenced in a study of cytomegalovirus exposure and HLA in healthy donors. Using immunoSEQ multiplex PCR, the repertoire was profiled, and TCRdb retains in-frame clones only, with some absent. The table has 100,000 to 150,000 clones, 75% to 85% seen once. What was sequenced was PBMCs. The receptors were sampled from a man aged 25-40 years in good health and CMV-seropositive. The CDR3 runs from the conserved cysteine through the conserved F or W. The D gene is left open where the match is weak.

J gene | V gene | D gene | CDR3 protein
TRBJ1-5 | TRBV2 | NA | CASSDSFQPQHF
TRBJ1-1 | TRBV9 | NA | CASVGFETGINTEAFF
TRBJ1-5 | TRBV4-1 | TRBD1 | CAMQTGRTYSNQPQHF
TRBJ2-1 | TRBV5-1 | NA | CASSFNDWPYNEQFF
TRBJ2-5 | TRBV7-6 | NA | CASSFKETQYF
TRBJ2-7 | TRBV2 | TRBD1 | CASNPGQGFYEQYF
TRBJ2-3 | TRBV6-4 | TRBD2 | CATSVAGVSTDTQYF
TRBJ2-7 | TRBV6-1 | TRBD1 | CASSVRRRQGGYEQYF
TRBJ1-3 | TRBV10-3 | NA | CAISEFRGEGRGGNTIYF
TRBJ1-2 | TRBV5-4 | NA | CASSLGGLGGYTF
TRBJ2-5 | TRBV12-5 | TRBD1 | CASVRRGLETQYF
TRBJ1-1 | TRBV6-4 | NA | CASSVYVHTEAFF
TRBJ2-2 | TRBV18 | TRBD1 | CASSGTAPGELFF
TRBJ1-1 | TRBV30 | NA | CAWGRHTEAFF
TRBJ2-7 | TRBV7-3 | NA | CASSLGTALEGDEQYF
TRBJ2-3 | TRBV5-1 | NA | CASTRTAGSIDTQYF
TRBJ1-1 | TRBV27 | TRBD1 | CASSLAGGLGTEAFF
TRBJ2-5 | TRBV21-1 | NA | CASSKVTTAGQPPQETQYF
TRBJ2-5 | TRBV7-2 | TRBD2 | CASSLMGLAGGRETQYF
TRBJ2-5 | TRBV7-9 | TRBD1 | CASSSLRGRGQETQYF
TRBJ2-1 | TRBV5-1 | NA | CASSLATATYNEQFF
TRBJ2-3 | TRBV27 | NA | CASSYRESTDTQYF
TRBJ1-2 | TRBV10-3 | NA | CAISESSYYGYTF
TRBJ1-1 | TRBV6-6 | TRBD1 | CASRDRINTEAFF
TRBJ2-5 | TRBV6-1 | NA | CASSEFRGFETQYF
TRBJ2-5 | TRBV6-1 | TRBD2 | CASSDIYAGEQETQYF
TRBJ1-4 | TRBV4-1 | TRBD1 | CASSQGTGDEKLFF
TRBJ2-3 | TRBV7-9 | TRBD2 | CASSSLLAGELTDTQYF
TRBJ1-2 | TRBV2 | NA | CASSEFRGQGRDGYTF
TRBJ2-5 | TRBV18 | NA | CASSPALPGVEETQYF
TRBJ1-2 | TRBV29-1 | TRBD1 | CSVGVGQDAGYTF
TRBJ1-1 | TRBV5-1 | TRBD1 | CASSYTGGTEAFF
TRBJ1-1 | TRBV7-3 | TRBD1 | CASSSTGGRGTEAFF
TRBJ2-2 | TRBV7-3 | NA | CASSLSGRGTGELFF
TRBJ2-1 | TRBV7-8 | TRBD1 | CASSPRSGTGYEQFF
TRBJ2-7 | TRBV6-1 | TRBD1 | CASSLTGALYEQYF
TRBJ1-2 | TRBV5-6 | NA | CASSLRRQLGIYGYTF
TRBJ2-3 | TRBV7-9 | TRBD1 | CASSRLKTGGTDTQYF
TRBJ2-7 | TRBV9 | TRBD2 | CASSVGGGQAYEQYF
TRBJ2-1 | TRBV6-1 | TRBD1 | CASTLEGQTYNEQFF
TRBJ2-4 | TRBV10-3 | NA | CAISDGGLAKNIQYF
TRBJ1-2 | TRBV27 | TRBD1 | CASSPHWTGPLVGYTF
TRBJ1-2 | TRBV13 | NA | CASSAGNPLGYTF
TRBJ1-1 | TRBV19 | NA | CASSIWQANTEAFF
TRBJ2-5 | TRBV29-1 | NA | CSVETGKETQYF
TRBJ2-7 | TRBV6-1 | TRBD1 | CASSESPPGTGGYEQYF
TRBJ2-2 | TRBV7-9 | NA | CAGGGTGGLSGELFF
TRBJ1-5 | TRBV21-1 | NA | CASSKETVRTRVCEPQHF
TRBJ2-1 | TRBV5-1 | TRBD2 | CASSAGLAGGREQFF
TRBJ1-1 | TRBV19 | TRBD1 | CASSLDRGGNTEAFF
TRBJ1-5 | TRBV11-2 | NA | CASSAGTFSNQPQHF
TRBJ1-1 | TRBV7-6 | TRBD1 | CASSLYGTVNTEAFF
TRBJ1-6 | TRBV18 | TRBD1 | CASSPTGTGKGSPLHF
TRBJ2-5 | TRBV7-9 | TRBD1 | CALKPLRQGRETQYF
TRBJ2-2 | TRBV11-3 | NA | CASTLDSHNTGELFF
TRBJ1-2 | TRBV7-8 | TRBD1 | CASSLDILDRDGGYTF
TRBJ2-1 | TRBV18 | TRBD2 | CASSPPPRLAGVNEQFF
TRBJ1-1 | TRBV28 | NA | CASSPGPRGTEAFF
TRBJ1-6 | TRBV27 | NA | CASSPPRTTPGSPLHF